This TCR beta chain emerged from a study of blood T cell repertoires in COVID-19. Original processing methods: Using reference gene primer amplification, nucleated cell counts were estimated. TCRdb keeps only in-frame clones here, not all; method: immunoSEQ multiplex PCR. V, J and clone size were drawn from that table, and D and trimming were deduced from the DNA. The sample comprises tens of thousands of clones, roughly four fifths of which are singletons, and about 10% rests with the top ten. V was clipped by 2 bases and J by 6 bases, with 26 bases between them. Germline loops: CDR1 KGHSH, CDR2 LQKENI. The CDR3 loop spans 19 amino acids.

The receptor was derived from a man aged 50-59 years with COVID-19, enrolled during active disease. The chain uses TRBV18 and TRBJ2-1, with a weak D call TRBD2 (7 bases). The sample taken for sequencing was peripheral blood. In DNA, the CDR3 is TGTGCCAGCTCACCAGTCGGGGGGCTGGCTAGCCACCCGCTCAATGAGCAGTTCTTC. Its protein is CASSPVGGLASHPLNEQFF.